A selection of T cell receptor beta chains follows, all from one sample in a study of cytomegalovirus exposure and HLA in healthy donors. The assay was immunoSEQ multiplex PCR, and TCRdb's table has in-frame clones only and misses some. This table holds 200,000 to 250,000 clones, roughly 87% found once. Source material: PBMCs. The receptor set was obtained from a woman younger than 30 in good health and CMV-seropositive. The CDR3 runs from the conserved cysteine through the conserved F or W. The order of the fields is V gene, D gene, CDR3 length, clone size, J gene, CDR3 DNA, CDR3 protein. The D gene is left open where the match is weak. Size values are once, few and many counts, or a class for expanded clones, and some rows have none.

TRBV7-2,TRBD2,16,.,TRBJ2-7,TGTGCCAGCAGTTACCCTGCGGCTAGCGGCGCCTACGAGCAGTACTTC,CASSYPAASGAYEQYF
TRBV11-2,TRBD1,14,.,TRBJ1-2,TGTGCCAGCAGCCCCAAGGGGGCATCCTATGGCTACACCTTC,CASSPKGASYGYTF
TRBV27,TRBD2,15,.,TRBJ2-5,TGTGCCAGCAGTAGGACTAGCAGAATCCAAGAGACCCAGTACTTC,CASSRTSRIQETQYF
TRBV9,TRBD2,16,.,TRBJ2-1,TGTGCCAGCACCCTAGGGGGCGGGAGGGCCTACAATGAGCAGTTCTTC,CASTLGGGRAYNEQFF
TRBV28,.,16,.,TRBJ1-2,TGTGCCAGCAATTCCATGGGGCGGCGGGATCACTATGGCTACACCTTC,CASNSMGRRDHYGYTF
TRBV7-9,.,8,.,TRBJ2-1,TGTGCCAGCAGCTCCGGGTTCTTC,CASSSGFF
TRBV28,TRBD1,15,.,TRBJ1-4,TGTGCCAGCAGCTCGCAGGGGGCGACTAATGAAAAACTGTTTTTT,CASSSQGATNEKLFF
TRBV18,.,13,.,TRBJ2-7,TGTGCCAGCTCACCCCCGAGCTCCTACGAGCAGTACTTC,CASSPPSSYEQYF
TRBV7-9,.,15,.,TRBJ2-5,TGTGCCAGCAGCTTAGTTCAGTTGTACCAAGAGACCCAGTACTTC,CASSLVQLYQETQYF
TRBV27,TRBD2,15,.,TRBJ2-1,TGTGCCAGCACTCTAGCGGCCAACTCCTACAATGAGCAGTTCTTC,CASTLAANSYNEQFF
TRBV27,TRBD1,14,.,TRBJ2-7,TGTGCCAGCAGTTTGGGGACAGGGGCCAACGAGCAGTACTTC,CASSLGTGANEQYF
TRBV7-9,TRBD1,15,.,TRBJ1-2,TGTGCCAGCAGCTCGGGGACAGGGGATCAGTATGGCTACACCTTC,CASSSGTGDQYGYTF
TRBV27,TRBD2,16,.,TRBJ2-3,TGTGCCAGCAGTCCGCGACTAGCGGTCAGCACAGATACGCAGTATTTT,CASSPRLAVSTDTQYF
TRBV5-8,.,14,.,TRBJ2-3,TGTGCCAGCAGCTTGGGAGCCGTGGCAGATACGCAGTATTTT,CASSLGAVADTQYF
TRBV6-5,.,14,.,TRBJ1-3,TGTGCCAGCAGTTACGCCGGTGCTGGAAACACCATATATTTT,CASSYAGAGNTIYF
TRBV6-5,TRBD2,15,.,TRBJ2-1,TGTGCCAGCAGAGGGGGCCTAGCGGGAGTAGGTCGGCAGTTCTTC,CASRGGLAGVGRQFF
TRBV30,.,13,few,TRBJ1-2,TGTGCCTGGAGTCCCCGGGGTCGTGGCGGCTACACCTTC,CAWSPRGRGGYTF
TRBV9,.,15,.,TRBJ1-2,TGTGCCAGCAGCCGTTATGAAGGGGGTAACTATGGCTACACCTTC,CASSRYEGGNYGYTF
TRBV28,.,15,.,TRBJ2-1,TGTGCCAGCAGGCGATCTAGCGCCTACTCCAATGAGCAGTTCTTC,CASRRSSAYSNEQFF
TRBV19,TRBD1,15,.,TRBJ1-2,TGTGCCAGTAGTAGCCGGGACAGGGGTCTGGATGGCTACACCTTC,CASSSRDRGLDGYTF
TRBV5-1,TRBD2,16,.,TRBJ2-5,TGCGCCAGCAGCTTGGGACTAGCGGGTACACAAGAGACCCAGTACTTC,CASSLGLAGTQETQYF
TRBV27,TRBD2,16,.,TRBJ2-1,TGTGCCAGCAGTTCTGGGACTAGCGGGGGGACGAATGAGCAGTTCTTC,CASSSGTSGGTNEQFF
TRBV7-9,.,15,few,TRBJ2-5,TGTGCCAGCAGCTTAAGGGGGGGTCTACAAGAGACCCAGTACTTC,CASSLRGGLQETQYF
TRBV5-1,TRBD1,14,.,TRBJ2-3,TGCGCCAGCAGCTCCGGGACAGGGTATGATACGCAGTATTTT,CASSSGTGYDTQYF
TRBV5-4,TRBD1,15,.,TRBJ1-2,TGTGCCAGCAGCCCTGGACAGGGAGCTAACTATGGCTACACCTTC,CASSPGQGANYGYTF
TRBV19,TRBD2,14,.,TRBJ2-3,TGTGCCAGTAGTACCCTAGCGGAGACAGATACGCAGTATTTT,CASSTLAETDTQYF
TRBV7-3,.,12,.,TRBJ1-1,TGTGCCAGCAGCTTACAAATGACTGAAGCTTTCTTT,CASSLQMTEAFF
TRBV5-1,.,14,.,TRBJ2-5,TGCGCCAGCAGCCAGCAAACAGGTCAAGAGACCCAGTACTTC,CASSQQTGQETQYF
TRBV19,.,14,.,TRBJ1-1,TGTGCCAGTAACTGGGGCATGGATTACACTGAAGCTTTCTTT,CASNWGMDYTEAFF
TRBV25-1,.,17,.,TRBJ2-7,TGTGCCAGCAGTGAATTTGGGTCGAGGGGGAACCCCTACGAGCAGTACTTC,CASSEFGSRGNPYEQYF
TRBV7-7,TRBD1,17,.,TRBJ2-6,TGTGCCAGCAGCCTAAATGAGGGGGCGCTTGGGGCCAACGTCCTGACTTTC,CASSLNEGALGANVLTF
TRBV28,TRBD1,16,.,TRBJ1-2,TGTGCCAGCAGTTCCCCTGGGCAGGGGGCAGGCTATGGCTACACCTTC,CASSSPGQGAGYGYTF
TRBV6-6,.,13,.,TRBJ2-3,TGTGCCAGCAGTTACTCGCGTTCAGATACGCAGTATTTT,CASSYSRSDTQYF
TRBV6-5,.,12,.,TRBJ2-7,TGTGCCAGCAGACACATGAACTACGAGCAGTACTTC,CASRHMNYEQYF
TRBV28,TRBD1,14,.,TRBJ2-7,TGTGCCAGCAGTTCCCGACAGGGGGCGAACGAGCAGTACTTC,CASSSRQGANEQYF
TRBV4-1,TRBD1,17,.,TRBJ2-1,TGCGCCAGCAGCCCGTCAGCATCAGGGGGCAGATACAATGAGCAGTTCTTC,CASSPSASGGRYNEQFF
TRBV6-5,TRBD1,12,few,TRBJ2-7,TGTGCCAGCGGACAGGGGAGATACGAGCAGTACTTC,CASGQGRYEQYF
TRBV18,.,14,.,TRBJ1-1,TGTGCCAGCTCACCATCCCACGGGGGCACTGAAGCTTTCTTT,CASSPSHGGTEAFF
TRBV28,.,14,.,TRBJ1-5,TGTGCCAGCAACGACAGGTGGAGCAATCAGCCCCAGCATTTT,CASNDRWSNQPQHF